The present TCR beta chain was sequenced within a study of OX40 agonist ivuxolimab in advanced cancers. CDR1 ENHRY and CDR2 SYGVKD come from the germline V gene. V lost 10 bases, J lost 5 bases, and 19 bases stayed unmatched. The CDR3 has 16 residues. Only in-frame clones appear in the TCRdb table, and some are missing; sequencing was by immunoSEQ multiplex PCR. The sample has 100,000 to 150,000 clones; 85% to 95% are singletons. The chain couples TRBV10-3 to TRBJ2-7, with 8 nucleotides matching TRBD2. The clonotype originates from an adult with an advanced solid tumor such as melanoma, head and neck, liver or kidney cancer. Sequencing used CD4+ or CD8+ T cells sorted from blood, obtained in a trial of the OX40 agonist ivuxolimab. The CDR3 loop reads CATTPTRGSGSHEQYF. The CDR3 DNA sequence: TGTGCCACAACCCCGACTCGGGGGAGCGGGAGCCACGAGCAGTACTTC.